This T cell receptor (beta chain) is drawn from a study of Ad26.COV2.S vaccination and SARS-CoV-2 variants. The treatment: roughly 20 received Ad26.COV2.S at low or high dose, single or two shots; several received placebo; per-sample allocation not given. Sampling was done on day 63 after the first vaccine or placebo injection. An 18-55-year-old adult in Boston served as donor. Looked up from germline, CDR1 is LGHNA and CDR2 is YSLEER. The CDR3 runs 16 residues. Trimming removed 3 bases from V and 1 base from J, with 15 bases in between. Method: immunoSEQ multiplex PCR; TCRdb's copy keeps in-frame clones and lacks some. The top ten clones hold about 1.6% of a sample with approximately 410,000 clones, around 93% of them seen once. Of note for this clone: Its antigen is not known.

Findings and limits, study-wide: With respect to non-spike TCR breadth, vaccine and placebo recipients were similar.

Sequencing used peripheral blood, obtained in a trial of Ad26.COV2.S vaccine versus placebo. V usage is TRBV4-3 and J usage is TRBJ1-2, with TRBD1 as a possible D gene (5 bases). The clonotype originates from a person aged 18-65 years who received the Ad26.COV2.S COVID-19 vaccine or a placebo. The CDR3 DNA is TGCGCCAGCAGCCATCTCCCCAGGGACTTTAACTATGGCTACACCTTC. The encoded protein is CASSHLPRDFNYGYTF.